This note documents a single TCR beta chain sequence. The data stem from a study of cytomegalovirus exposure and HLA in healthy donors. Turning to the study itself: Within the Caucasian-associated ancestry cluster were 65% to 85% of the approximately 400 genotyped donors.

Primers: 60 Vbeta forward and 13 Jbeta reverse. Per the authors' pipeline: Per a later analysis, the number of unique TCR beta chains was around 80 million, of which 10 million to 11 million were shared. The protocol was immunoSEQ multiplex PCR, while the TCRdb copy is restricted to in-frame clones and leaves out a portion. That table furnishes V, J and clone size, whereas the DNA furnished D and trimming. The table records some 170,000 clones, around 79% of them present only once. The CDR3 has 12 amino acids. CDR1 SGHTA and CDR2 FQGTGA come from the germline V gene. V was clipped by 4 bases and J by 4 bases, with 7 bases between them.

The rearrangement links TRBV7-3 to TRBJ1-1, with D possibly matching TRBD1 (5 bases). The sample taken for sequencing was PBMCs. The receptor's source is a man aged 40-50 years in good health and CMV-seropositive. The CDR3 DNA sequence: TGTGCCAGCAGCTCCGGGGGCACTGAAGCTTTCTTT. Translating gives CASSSGGTEAFF.